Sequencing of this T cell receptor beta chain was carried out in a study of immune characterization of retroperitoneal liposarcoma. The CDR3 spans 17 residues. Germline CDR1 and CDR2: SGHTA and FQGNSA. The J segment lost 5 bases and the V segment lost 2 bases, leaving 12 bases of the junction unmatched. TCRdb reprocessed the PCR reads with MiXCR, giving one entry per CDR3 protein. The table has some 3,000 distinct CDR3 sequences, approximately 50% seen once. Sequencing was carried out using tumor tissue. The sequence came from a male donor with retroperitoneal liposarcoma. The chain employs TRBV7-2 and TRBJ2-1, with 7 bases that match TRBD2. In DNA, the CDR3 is TGTGCCAGCAGCTTACCAACTTTCGGGGGGAGGAACAATGAGCAGTTCTTC. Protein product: CASSLPTFGGRNNEQFF.